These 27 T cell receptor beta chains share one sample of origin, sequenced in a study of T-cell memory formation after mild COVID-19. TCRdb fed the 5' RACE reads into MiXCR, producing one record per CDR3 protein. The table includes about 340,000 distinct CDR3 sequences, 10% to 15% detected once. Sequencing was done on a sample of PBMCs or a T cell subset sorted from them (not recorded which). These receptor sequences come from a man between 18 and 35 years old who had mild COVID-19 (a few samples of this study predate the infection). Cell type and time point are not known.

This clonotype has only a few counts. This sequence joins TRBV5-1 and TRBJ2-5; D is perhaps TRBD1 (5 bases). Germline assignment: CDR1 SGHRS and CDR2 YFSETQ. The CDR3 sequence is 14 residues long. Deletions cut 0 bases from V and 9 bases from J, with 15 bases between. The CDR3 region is CASSLGAGPTPQYF. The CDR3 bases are TGCGCCAGCAGCTTGGGGGCAGGGCCCACCCCCCAGTACTTC. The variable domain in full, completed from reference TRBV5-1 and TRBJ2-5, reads KAGVTQTPRYLIKTRGQQVTLSCSPISGHRSVSWYQQTPGQGLQFLFEYFSETQRNKGNFPGRFSGRQFSNSRSEMNVSTLELGDSALYLCASSLGAGPTPQYFGPGTRLLVL.

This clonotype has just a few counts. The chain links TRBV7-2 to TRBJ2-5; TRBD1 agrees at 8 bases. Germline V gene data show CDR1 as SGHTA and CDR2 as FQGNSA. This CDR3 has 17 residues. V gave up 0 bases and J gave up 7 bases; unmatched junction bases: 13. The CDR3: CASSLATGDFWSGTQYF. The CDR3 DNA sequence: TGTGCCAGCAGCTTAGCGACAGGGGACTTTTGGAGCGGGACCCAGTACTTC. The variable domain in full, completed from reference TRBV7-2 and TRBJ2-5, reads GAGVSQSPSNKVTEKGKDVELRCDPISGHTALYWYRQSLGQGLEFLIYFQGNSAPDKSGLPSDRFSAERTGGSVSTLTIQRTQQEDSAVYLCASSLATGDFWSGTQYFGPGTRLLVL.

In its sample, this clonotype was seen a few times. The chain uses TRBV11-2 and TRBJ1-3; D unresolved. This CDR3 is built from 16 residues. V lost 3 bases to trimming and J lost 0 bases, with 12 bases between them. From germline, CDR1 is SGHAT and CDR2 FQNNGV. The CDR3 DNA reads TGTGCCAGCAGCTTCCTTATGGTCCACTCTGGAAACACCATATATTTT. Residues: CASSFLMVHSGNTIYF. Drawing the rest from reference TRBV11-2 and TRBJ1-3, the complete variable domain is EAGVAQSPRYKIIEKRQSVAFWCNPISGHATLYWYQQILGQGPKLLIQFQNNGVVDDSQLPKDRFSAERLKGVDSTLKIQPAKLEDSAVYLCASSFLMVHSGNTIYFGEGSWLTVV.

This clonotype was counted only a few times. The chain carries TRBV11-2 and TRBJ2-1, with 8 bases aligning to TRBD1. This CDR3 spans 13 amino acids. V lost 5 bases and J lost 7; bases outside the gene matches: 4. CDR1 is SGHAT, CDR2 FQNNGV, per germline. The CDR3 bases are TGTGCCAGCAGCCCCTGGACAGGGAATGAGCAGTTCTTC. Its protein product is CASSPWTGNEQFF.

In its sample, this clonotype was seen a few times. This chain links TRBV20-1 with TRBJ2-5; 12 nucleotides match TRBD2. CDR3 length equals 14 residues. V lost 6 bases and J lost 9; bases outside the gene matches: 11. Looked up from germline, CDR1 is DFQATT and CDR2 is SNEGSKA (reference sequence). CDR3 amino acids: CSAQTSGGRLAQYF. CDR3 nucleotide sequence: TGCAGTGCCCAGACTAGCGGGGGTCGATTGGCCCAGTACTTC.

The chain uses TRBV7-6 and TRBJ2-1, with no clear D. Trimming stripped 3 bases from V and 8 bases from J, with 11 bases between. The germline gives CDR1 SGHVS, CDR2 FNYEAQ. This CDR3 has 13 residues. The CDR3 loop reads CASSLGAEYEQFF. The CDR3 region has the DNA TGTGCCAGCAGCTTGGGTGCGGAATATGAGCAGTTCTTC.

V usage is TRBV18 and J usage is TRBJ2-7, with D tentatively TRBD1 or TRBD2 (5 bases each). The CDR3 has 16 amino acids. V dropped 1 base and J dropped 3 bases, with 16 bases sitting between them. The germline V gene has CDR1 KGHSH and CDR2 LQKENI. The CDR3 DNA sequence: TGTGCCAGCTCACCACTGGCCGGGACGCAGTTCTACGAGCAGTACTTC. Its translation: CASSPLAGTQFYEQYF.

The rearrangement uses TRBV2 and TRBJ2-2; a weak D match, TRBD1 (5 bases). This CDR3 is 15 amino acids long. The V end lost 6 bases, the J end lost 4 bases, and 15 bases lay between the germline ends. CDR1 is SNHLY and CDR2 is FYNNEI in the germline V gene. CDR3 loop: CASSFDSQVTGELFF. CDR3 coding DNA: TGTGCCAGCAGCTTCGACAGCCAGGTCACCGGGGAGCTGTTTTTT.

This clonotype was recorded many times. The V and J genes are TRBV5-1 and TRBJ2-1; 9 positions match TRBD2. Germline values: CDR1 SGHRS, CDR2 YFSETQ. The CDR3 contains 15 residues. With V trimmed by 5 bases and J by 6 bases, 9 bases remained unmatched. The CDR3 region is CASRPLAGKVNEQFF. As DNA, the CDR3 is TGCGCCAGCAGGCCGCTAGCGGGGAAAGTCAATGAGCAGTTCTTC.

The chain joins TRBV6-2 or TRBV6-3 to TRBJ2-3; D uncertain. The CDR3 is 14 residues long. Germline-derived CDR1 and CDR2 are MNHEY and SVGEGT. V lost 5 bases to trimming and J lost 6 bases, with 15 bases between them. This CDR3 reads CASSLHWFGDTQYF. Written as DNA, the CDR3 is TGTGCCAGCAGTCTCCATTGGTTCGGGGATACGCAGTATTTT.

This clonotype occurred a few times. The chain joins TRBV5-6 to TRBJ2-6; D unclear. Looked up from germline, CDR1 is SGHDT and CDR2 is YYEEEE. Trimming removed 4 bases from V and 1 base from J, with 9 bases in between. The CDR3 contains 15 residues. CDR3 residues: CASSPAFSGANVLTF. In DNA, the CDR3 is TGTGCCAGCAGCCCGGCTTTTTCTGGGGCCAACGTCCTGACTTTC.

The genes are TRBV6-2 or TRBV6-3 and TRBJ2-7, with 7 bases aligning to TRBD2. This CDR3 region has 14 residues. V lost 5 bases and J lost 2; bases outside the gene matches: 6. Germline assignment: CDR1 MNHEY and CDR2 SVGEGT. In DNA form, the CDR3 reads TGTGCCAGCAGTCCGCGGGAGTCGACCTACGAGCAGTACGTC. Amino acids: CASSPRESTYEQYV.

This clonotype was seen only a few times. The CDR3 DNA follows: TGTGCCAGCAGCCCTAGCGGGGGGGGCTCCTACAATGAGCAGTTCTTC. This translates into CASSPSGGGSYNEQFF. The V and J genes are TRBV7-2 and TRBJ2-1; 12 nucleotides match TRBD2. V was pared by 5 bases and J by 0 bases, with 2 bases of the junction left unmatched. The germline gives CDR1 SGHTA, CDR2 FQGNSA. The CDR3 has 16 residues.

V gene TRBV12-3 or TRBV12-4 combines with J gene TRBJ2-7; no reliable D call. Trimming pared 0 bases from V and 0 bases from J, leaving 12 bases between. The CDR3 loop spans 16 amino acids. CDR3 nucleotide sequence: TGTGCCAGCAGTTTAGCGCCTTGTGACACCTCCTACGAGCAGTACGTC. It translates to CASSLAPCDTSYEQYV.

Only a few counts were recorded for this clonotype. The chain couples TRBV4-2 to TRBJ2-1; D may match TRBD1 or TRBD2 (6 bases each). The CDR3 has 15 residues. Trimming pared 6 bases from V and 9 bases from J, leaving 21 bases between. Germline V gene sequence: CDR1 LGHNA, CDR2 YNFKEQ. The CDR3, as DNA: TGTGCCAGCAGTGTGCGGGACACCTCCGGTGGTGAGCAGTTCTTC. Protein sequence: CASSVRDTSGGEQFF.

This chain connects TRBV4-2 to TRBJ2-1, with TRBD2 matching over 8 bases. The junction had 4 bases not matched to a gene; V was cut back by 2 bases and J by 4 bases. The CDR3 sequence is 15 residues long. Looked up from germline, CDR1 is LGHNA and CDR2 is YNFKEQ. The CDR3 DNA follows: TGTGCCAGCAGCCAAATAGCGGGGCAATACAATGAGCAGTTCTTC. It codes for CASSQIAGQYNEQFF.

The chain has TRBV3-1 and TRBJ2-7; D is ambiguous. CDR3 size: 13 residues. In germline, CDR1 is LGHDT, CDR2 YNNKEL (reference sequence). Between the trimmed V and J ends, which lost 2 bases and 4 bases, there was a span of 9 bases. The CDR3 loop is CASSQSPGYEQYF. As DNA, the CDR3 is TGTGCCAGCAGCCAATCCCCCGGATACGAGCAGTACTTC.

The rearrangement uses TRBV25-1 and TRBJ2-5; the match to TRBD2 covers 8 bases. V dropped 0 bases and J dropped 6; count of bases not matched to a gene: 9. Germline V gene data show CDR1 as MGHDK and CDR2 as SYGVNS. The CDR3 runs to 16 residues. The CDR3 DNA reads TGTGCCAGCAGTGAATACGGGACTAGAGGGGAGAAGACCCAGTACTTC. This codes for CASSEYGTRGEKTQYF.

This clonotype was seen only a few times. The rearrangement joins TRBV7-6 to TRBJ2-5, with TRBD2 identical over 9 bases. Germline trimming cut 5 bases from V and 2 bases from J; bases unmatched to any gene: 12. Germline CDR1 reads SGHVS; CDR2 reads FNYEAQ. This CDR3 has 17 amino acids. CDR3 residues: CASSGPRVLAGQETQYF. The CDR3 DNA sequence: TGTGCCAGCAGCGGGCCCCGGGTTCTAGCGGGGCAAGAGACCCAGTACTTC.

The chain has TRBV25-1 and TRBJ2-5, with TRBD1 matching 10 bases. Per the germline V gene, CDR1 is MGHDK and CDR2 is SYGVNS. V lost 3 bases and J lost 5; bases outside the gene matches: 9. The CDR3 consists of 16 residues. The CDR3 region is CASSDPGTGVGETQYF. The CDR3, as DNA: TGTGCCAGCAGTGACCCCGGGACAGGGGTGGGGGAGACCCAGTACTTC.

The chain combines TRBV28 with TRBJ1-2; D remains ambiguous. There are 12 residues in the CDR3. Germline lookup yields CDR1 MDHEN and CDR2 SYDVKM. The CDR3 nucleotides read TGTGTCTCGGGGTTCCATAACTATGGCTACACCTTC. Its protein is CVSGFHNYGYTF.

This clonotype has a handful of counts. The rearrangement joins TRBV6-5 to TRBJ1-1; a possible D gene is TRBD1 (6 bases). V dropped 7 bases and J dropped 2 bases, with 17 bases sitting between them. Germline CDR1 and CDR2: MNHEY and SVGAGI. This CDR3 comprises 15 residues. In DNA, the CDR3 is TGTGCCAGCACGGGCCCCCGGGGGCCTAACACTGAAGCTTTCTTT. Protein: CASTGPRGPNTEAFF.

In DNA form, the CDR3 reads TGCAGTGCTCCCGGTAGGGGCAGAGGTATAGAGACCCAGTACTTC. Its translation is CSAPGRGRGIETQYF. The chain uses TRBV20-1 and TRBJ2-5; D perhaps matches TRBD1 (5 bases). CDR1 and CDR2 from the germline V gene are DFQATT and SNEGSKA (reference sequence). Deletions cut 5 bases from V and 4 bases from J, with 20 bases between. The CDR3 extends over 15 amino acids.

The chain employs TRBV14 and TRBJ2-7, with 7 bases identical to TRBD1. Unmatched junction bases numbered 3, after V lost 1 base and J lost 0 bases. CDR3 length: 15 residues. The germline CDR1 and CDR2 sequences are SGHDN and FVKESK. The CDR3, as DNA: TGTGCCAGCAGCCAAGCAGGGGGACGCTCCTACGAGCAGTACTTC. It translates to CASSQAGGRSYEQYF.

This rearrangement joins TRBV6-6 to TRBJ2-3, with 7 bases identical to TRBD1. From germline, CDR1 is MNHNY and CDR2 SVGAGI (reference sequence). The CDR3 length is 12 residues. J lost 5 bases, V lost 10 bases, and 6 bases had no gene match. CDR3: CATTGDGDTQYF. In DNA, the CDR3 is TGTGCCACCACAGGGGATGGAGATACGCAGTATTTT.

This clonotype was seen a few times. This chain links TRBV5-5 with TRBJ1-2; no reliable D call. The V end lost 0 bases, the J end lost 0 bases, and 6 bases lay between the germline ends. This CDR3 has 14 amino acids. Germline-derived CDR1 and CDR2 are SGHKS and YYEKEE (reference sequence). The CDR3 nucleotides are TGTGCCAGCAGCTTGGGACGGACTAACTATGGCTACACCTTC. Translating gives CASSLGRTNYGYTF. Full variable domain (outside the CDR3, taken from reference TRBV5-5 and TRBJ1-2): DAGVTQSPTHLIKTRGQQVTLRCSPISGHKSVSWYQQVLGQGPQFIFQYYEKEERGRGNFPDRFSARQFPNYSSELNVNALLLGDSALYLCASSLGRTNYGYTFGSGTRLTVV.

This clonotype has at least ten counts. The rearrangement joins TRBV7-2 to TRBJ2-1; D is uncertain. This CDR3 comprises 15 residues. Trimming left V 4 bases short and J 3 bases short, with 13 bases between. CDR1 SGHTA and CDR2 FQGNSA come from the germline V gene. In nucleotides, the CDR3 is TGTGCCAGCAGCTCTTCGGCCGGATACTACAATGAGCAGTTCTTC. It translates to CASSSSAGYYNEQFF.